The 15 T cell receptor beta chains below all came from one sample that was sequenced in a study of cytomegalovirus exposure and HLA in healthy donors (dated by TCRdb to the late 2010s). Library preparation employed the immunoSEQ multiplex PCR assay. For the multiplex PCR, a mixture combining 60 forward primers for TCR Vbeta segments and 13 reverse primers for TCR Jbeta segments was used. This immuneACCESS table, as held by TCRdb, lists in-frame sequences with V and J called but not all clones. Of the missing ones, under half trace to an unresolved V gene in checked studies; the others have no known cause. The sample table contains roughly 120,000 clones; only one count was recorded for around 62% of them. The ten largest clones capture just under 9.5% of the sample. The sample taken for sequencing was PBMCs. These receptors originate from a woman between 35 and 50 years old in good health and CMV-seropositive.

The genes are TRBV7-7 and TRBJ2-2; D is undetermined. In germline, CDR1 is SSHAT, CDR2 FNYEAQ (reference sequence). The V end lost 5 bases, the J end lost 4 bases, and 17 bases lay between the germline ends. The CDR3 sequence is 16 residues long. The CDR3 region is CASSPDLGTRTGELFF. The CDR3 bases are TGTGCCAGCAGCCCCGACCTGGGCACCCGCACCGGGGAGCTGTTTTTT.

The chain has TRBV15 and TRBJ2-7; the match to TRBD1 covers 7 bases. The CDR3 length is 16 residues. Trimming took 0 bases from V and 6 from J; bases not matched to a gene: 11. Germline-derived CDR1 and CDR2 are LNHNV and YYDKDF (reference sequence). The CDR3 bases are TGTGCCACCAGCAGAGATCCGGGACAGTCCCGTAGCGAGCAGTACTTC. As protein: CATSRDPGQSRSEQYF.

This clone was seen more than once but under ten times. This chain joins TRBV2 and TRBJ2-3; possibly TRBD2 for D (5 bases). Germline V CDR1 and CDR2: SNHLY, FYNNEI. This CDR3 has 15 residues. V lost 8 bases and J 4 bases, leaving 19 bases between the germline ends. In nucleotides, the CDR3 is TGTGCCAGCGATCTCTGGGAGAGTCTGGCAGATACGCAGTATTTT. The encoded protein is CASDLWESLADTQYF.

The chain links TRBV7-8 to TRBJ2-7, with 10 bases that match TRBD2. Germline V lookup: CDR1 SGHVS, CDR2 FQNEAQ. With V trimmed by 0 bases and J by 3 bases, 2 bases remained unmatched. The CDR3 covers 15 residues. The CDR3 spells CASSLARTSGYEQYF. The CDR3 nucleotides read TGTGCCAGCAGCTTAGCAAGGACTAGCGGCTACGAGCAGTACTTC.

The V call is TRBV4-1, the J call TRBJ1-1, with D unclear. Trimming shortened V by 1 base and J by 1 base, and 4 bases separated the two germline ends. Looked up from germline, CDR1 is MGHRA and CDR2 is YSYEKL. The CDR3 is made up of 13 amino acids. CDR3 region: CASSQVGNTEAFF. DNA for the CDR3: TGCGCCAGCAGCCAAGTCGGGAACACTGAAGCTTTCTTT.

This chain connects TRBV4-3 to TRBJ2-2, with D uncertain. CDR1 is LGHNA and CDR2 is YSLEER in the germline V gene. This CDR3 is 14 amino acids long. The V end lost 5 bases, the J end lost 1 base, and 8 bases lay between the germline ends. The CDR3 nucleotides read TGCGCCAGCAGCTACGGAGAGAACACCGGGGAGCTGTTTTTT. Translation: CASSYGENTGELFF.

For the CDR3, the DNA is TGCAGCGTTGTTCAGGGGCCAGCCTACGAGCAGTACTTC. It yields the protein CSVVQGPAYEQYF. V and J are TRBV29-1 and TRBJ2-7, with TRBD1 as a possible D gene (6 bases). The length of the CDR3 is 13 residues. CDR1 and CDR2 (germline): SQVTM, ANQGSEA. Trimming shortened V by 4 bases and J by 2 bases, and 12 bases separated the two germline ends.

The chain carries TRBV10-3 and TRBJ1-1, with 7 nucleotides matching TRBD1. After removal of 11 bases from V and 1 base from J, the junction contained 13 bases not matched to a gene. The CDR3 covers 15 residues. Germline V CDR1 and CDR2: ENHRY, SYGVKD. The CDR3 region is CAAWTGLIGNTEAFF. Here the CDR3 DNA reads TGTGCCGCCTGGACAGGCCTTATCGGGAACACTGAAGCTTTCTTT.

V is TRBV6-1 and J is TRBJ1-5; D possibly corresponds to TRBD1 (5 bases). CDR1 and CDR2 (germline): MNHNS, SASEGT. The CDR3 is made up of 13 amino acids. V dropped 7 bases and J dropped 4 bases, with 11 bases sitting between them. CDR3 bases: TGTGCCAGCAAAATAGACAGTAATCAGCCCCAGCATTTT. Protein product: CASKIDSNQPQHF.

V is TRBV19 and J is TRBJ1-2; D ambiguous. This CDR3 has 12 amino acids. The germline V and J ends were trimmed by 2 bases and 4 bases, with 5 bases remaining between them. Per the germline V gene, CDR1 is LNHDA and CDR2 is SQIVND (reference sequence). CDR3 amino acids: CASSITGYGYTF. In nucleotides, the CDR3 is TGTGCCAGTAGTATAACGGGCTATGGCTACACCTTC.

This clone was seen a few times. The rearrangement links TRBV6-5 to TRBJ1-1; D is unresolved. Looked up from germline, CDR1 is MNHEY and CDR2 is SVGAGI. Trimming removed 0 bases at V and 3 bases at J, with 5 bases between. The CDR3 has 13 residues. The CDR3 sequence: CASSYSRDTEAFF. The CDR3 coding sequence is TGTGCCAGCAGTTACTCGAGGGACACTGAAGCTTTCTTT.

In nucleotides, the CDR3 is TGTGCCAGCACCGCGGGGCTCGAGCAGTACTTC. Amino acids: CASTAGLEQYF. The rearrangement links TRBV5-6 to TRBJ2-7; D is possibly TRBD2 (6 bases). This CDR3 has 11 residues. Germline V gene lookup returns CDR1 SGHDT and CDR2 YYEEEE. The V end was cut by 6 bases, the J end by 6 bases, with 10 bases between.

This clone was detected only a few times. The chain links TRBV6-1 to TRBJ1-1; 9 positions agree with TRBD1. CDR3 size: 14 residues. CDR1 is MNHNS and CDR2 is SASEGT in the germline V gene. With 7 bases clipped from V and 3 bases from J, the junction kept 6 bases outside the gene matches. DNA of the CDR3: TGTGCCAGCAAACAGGGGGCTCGGGACACTGAAGCTTTCTTT. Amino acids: CASKQGARDTEAFF.

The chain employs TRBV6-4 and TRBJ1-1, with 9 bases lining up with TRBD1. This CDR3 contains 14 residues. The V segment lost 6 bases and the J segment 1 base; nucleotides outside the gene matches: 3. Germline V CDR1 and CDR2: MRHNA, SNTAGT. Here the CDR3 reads CASRKGQGNTEAFF. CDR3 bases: TGTGCCAGCAGGAAGGGACAGGGGAACACTGAAGCTTTCTTT.

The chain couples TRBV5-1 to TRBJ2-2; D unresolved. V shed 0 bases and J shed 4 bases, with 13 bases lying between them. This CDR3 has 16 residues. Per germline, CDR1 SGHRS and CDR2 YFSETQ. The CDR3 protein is CASSLAARPSTGELFF. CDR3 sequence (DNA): TGCGCCAGCAGCTTGGCCGCGCGCCCGTCCACCGGGGAGCTGTTTTTT. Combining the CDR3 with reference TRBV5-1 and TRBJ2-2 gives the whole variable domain KAGVTQTPRYLIKTRGQQVTLSCSPISGHRSVSWYQQTPGQGLQFLFEYFSETQRNKGNFPGRFSGRQFSNSRSEMNVSTLELGDSALYLCASSLAARPSTGELFFGEGSRLTVL.